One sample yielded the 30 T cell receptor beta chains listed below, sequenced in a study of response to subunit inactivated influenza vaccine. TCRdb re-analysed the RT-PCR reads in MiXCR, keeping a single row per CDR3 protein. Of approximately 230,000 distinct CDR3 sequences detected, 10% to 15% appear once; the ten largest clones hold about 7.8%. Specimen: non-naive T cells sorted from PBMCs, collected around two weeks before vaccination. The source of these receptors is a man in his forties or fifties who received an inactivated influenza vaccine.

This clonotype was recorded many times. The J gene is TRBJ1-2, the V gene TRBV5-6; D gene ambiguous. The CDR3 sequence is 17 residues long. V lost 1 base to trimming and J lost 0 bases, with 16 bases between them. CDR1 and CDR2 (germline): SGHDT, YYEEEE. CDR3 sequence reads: CASSLTLEPEPNYGYTF. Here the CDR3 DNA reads TGTGCCAGCAGCTTGACCCTAGAGCCGGAGCCTAACTATGGCTACACCTTC.

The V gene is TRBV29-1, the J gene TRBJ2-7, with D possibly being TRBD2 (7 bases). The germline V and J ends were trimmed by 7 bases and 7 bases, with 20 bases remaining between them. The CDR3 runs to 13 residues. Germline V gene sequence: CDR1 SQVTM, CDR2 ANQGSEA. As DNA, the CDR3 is TGCAGCGCTTCGGGGCTGGGAGGGGGAGAGCAGTACTTC. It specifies CSASGLGGGEQYF.

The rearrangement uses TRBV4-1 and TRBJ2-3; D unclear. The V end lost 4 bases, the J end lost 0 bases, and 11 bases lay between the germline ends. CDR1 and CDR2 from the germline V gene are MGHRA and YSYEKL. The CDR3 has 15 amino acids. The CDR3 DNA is TGCGCCAGCAGCCGGACCGACTTTAGCACAGATACGCAGTATTTT. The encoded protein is CASSRTDFSTDTQYF.

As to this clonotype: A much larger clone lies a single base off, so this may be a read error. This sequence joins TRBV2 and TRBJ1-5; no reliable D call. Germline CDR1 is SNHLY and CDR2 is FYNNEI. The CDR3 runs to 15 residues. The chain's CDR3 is CASSELAGRNQHQHF. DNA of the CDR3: TGTGCCAGCAGTGAATTAGCAGGTCGCAATCAGCACCAGCATTTT.

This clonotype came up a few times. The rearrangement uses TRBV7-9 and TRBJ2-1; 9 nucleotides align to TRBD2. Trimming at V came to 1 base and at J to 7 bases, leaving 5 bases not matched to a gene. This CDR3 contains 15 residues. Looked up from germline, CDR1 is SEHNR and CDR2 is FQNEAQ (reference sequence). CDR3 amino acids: CASSLGLAGTNEQFF. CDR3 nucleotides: TGTGCCAGCAGCTTAGGGCTAGCGGGAACAAATGAGCAGTTCTTC.

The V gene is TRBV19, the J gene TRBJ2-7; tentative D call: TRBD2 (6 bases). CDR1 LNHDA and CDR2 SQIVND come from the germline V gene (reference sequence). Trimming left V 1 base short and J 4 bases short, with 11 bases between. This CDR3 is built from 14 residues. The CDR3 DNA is TGTGCCAGTAGTATAGTCTTTGCGGGGTACGAGCAGTACTTC. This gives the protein CASSIVFAGYEQYF. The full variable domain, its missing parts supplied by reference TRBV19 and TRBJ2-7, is DGGITQSPKYLFRKEGQNVTLSCEQNLNHDAMYWYRQDPGQGLRLIYYSQIVNDFQKGDIAEGYSVSREKKESFPLTVTSAQKNPTAFYLCASSIVFAGYEQYFGPGTRLTVT.

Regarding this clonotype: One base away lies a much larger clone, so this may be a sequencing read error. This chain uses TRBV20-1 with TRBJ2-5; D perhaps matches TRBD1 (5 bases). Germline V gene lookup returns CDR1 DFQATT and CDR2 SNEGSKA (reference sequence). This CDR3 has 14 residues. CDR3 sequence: CSAAGQADVEAQYF. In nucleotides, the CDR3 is TGCAGTGCTGCCGGACAAGCCGATGTAGAGGCCCAGTACTTC.

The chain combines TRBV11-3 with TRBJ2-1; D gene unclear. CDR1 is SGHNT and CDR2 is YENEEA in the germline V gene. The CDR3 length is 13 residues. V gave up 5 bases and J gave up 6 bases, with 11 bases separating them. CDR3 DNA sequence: TGTGCCAGCAGCCAGGACGGGCTCAATGAGCAGTTCTTC. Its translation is CASSQDGLNEQFF.

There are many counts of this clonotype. The CDR3 loop is CAISYGGAGTGELFF. For the CDR3, the DNA is TGTGCCATCAGCTACGGGGGGGCAGGCACCGGGGAGCTGTTTTTT. This sequence joins TRBV10-3 and TRBJ2-2; the match to TRBD2 covers 8 bases. There are 15 residues in the CDR3. V trimming: 6 bases; J trimming: 4 bases; junction bases outside the gene matches: 7. CDR1 is ENHRY, CDR2 SYGVKD, per germline.

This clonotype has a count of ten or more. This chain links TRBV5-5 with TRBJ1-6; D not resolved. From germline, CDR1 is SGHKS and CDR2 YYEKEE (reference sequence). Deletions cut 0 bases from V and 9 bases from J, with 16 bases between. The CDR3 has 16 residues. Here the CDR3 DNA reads TGTGCCAGCAGCTTGGGTAACGGAGCCGGAATTTCACCCCTCCACTTT. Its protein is CASSLGNGAGISPLHF.

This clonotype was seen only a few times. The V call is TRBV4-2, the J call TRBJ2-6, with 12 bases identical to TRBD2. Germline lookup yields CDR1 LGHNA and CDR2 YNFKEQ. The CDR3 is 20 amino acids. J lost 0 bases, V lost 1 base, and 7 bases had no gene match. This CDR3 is CASSQVIRLAGDSGANVLTF. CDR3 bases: TGTGCCAGCAGCCAAGTAATCCGACTAGCGGGGGACTCTGGGGCCAACGTCCTGACTTTC.

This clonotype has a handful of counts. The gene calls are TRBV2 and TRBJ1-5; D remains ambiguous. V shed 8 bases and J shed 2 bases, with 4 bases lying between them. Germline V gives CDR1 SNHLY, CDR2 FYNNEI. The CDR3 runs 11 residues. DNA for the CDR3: TGTGCCAGCGGGGGCAATCAGCCCCAGCATTTT. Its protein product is CASGGNQPQHF. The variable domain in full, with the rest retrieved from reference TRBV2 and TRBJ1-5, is EPEVTQTPSHQVTQMGQEVILRCVPISNHLYFYWYRQILGQKVEFLVSFYNNEISEKSEIFDDQFSVERPDGSNFTLKIRSTKLEDSAMYFCASGGNQPQHFGDGTRLSIL.

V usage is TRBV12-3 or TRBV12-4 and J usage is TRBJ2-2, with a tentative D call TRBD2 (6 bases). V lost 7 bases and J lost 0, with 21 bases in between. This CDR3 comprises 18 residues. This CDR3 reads CASKTQRGTPANTGELFF. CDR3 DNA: TGTGCCAGCAAAACTCAACGGGGGACCCCCGCGAACACCGGGGAGCTGTTTTTT.

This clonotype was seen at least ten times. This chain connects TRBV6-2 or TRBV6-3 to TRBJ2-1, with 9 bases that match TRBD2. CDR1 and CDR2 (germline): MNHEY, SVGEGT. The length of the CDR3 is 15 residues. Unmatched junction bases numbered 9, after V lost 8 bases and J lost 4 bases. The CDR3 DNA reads TGTGCCAGCTACCACGGGGCGGGAGGGTACAATGAGCAGTTCTTC. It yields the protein CASYHGAGGYNEQFF.

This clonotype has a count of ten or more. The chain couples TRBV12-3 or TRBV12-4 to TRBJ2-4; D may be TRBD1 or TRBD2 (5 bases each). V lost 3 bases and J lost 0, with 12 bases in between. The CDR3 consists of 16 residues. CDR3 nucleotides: TGTGCCAGCAGTTTCCGGGACGGTTTAGCCAAAAACATTCAGTACTTC. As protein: CASSFRDGLAKNIQYF.

In DNA, the CDR3 is TGTGCCAGCAGTTTAAGGCAGCGGGGGGGCAATGAGCAGTTCTTC. Translated: CASSLRQRGGNEQFF. The gene calls are TRBV28 and TRBJ2-1, with 10 bases matching TRBD2. Germline trimming cut 2 bases from V and 6 bases from J; bases unmatched to any gene: 4. In germline, CDR1 is MDHEN, CDR2 SYDVKM. The CDR3 has 15 amino acids. Full variable domain (outside the CDR3, taken from reference TRBV28 and TRBJ2-1): DVKVTQSSRYLVKRTGEKVFLECVQDMDHENMFWYRQDPGLGLRLIYFSYDVKMKEKGDIPEGYSVSREKKERFSLILESASTNQTSMYLCASSLRQRGGNEQFFGPGTRLTVL.

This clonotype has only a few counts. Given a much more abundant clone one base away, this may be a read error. The chain's CDR3 is CASSTADTQYF. CDR3 nucleotides: TGTGCCAGCAGTACCGCAGATACGCAGTATTTT. The chain combines TRBV7-3 with TRBJ2-3; D is ambiguous. The CDR3 covers 11 residues. The V gene's germline CDR1 is SGHTA and CDR2 FQGTGA. V was trimmed by 6 bases and J by 4 bases, leaving 5 bases between them. Using reference TRBV7-3 and TRBJ2-3 for the parts outside the CDR3, the full variable domain is GAGVSQTPSNKVTEKGKYVELRCDPISGHTALYWYRQSLGQGPEFLIYFQGTGAADDSGLPNDRFFAVRPEGSVSTLKIQRTERGDSAVYLCASSTADTQYFGPGTRLTVL.

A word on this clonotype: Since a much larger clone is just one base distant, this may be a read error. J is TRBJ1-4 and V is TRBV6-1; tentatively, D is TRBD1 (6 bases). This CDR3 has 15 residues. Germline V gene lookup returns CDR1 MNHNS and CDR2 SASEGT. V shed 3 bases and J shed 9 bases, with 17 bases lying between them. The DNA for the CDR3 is TGTGCCAGCAGTGAGACTTTCTCCAGGGGACAAAAACTGTTTTTT. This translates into CASSETFSRGQKLFF.

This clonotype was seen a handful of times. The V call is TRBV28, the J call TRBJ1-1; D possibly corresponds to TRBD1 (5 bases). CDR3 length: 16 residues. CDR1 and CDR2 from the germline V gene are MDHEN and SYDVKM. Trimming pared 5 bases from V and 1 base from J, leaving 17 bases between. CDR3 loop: CASSPPRAGRNTEAFF. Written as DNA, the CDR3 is TGTGCCAGCAGTCCCCCAAGGGCAGGGAGGAACACTGAAGCTTTCTTT.

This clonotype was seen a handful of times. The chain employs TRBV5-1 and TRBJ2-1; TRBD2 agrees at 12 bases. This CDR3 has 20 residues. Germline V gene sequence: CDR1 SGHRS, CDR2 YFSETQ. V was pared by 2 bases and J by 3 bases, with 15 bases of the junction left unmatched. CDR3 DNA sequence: TGCGCCAGCAGCTTTTTGGACCCGAGACTAGCGGGAGACAACTACAATGAGCAGTTCTTC. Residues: CASSFLDPRLAGDNYNEQFF.

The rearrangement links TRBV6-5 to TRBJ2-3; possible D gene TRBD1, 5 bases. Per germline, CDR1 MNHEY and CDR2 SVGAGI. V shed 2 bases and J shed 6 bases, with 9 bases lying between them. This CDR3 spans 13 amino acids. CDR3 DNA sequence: TGTGCCAGCAGTTACGTACCAGGGGATACGCAGTATTTT. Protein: CASSYVPGDTQYF.

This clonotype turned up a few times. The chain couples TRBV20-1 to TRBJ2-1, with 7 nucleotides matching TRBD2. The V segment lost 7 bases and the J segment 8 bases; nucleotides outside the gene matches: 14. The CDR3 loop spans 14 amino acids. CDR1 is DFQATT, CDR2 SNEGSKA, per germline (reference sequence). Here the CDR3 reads CSDRTSERGDEQFF. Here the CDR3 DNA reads TGCAGTGATCGAACTAGCGAAAGAGGTGATGAGCAGTTCTTC.

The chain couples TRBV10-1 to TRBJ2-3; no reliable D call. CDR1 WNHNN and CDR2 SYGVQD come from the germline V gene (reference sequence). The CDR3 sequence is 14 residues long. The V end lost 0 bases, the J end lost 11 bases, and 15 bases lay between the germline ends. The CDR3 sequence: CASSESSLGEKQYF. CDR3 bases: TGCGCCAGCAGTGAGTCGTCTTTGGGCGAAAAGCAGTATTTT.

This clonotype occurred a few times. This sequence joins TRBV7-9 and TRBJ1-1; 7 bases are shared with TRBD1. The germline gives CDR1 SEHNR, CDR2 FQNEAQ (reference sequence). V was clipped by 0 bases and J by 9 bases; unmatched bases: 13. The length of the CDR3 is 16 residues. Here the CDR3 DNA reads TGTGCCAGCAGCTTAGCTAGCGGTACAGGGGTCGGTAAAGCTTTCTTT. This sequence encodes CASSLASGTGVGKAFF.

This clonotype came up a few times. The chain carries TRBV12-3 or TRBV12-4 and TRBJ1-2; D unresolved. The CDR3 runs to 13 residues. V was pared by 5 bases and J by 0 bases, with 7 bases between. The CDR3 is CASSQVANYGYTF. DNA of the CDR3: TGTGCCAGCAGTCAGGTAGCTAACTATGGCTACACCTTC.

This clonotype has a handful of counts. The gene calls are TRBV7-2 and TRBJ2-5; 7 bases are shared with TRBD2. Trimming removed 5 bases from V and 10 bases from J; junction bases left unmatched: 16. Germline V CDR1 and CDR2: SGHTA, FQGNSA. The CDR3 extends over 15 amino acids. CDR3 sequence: CASSPTGAGIEGQYF. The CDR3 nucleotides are TGTGCCAGCAGCCCAACAGGAGCGGGGATAGAGGGCCAGTACTTC.

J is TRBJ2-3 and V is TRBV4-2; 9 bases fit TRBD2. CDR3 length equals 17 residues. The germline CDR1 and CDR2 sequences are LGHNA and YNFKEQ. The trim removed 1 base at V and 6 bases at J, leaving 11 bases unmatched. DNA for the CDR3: TGTGCCAGCAGCCAAGCCGTCGAGGCGGGAGGGACGGATACGCAGTATTTT. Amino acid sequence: CASSQAVEAGGTDTQYF.

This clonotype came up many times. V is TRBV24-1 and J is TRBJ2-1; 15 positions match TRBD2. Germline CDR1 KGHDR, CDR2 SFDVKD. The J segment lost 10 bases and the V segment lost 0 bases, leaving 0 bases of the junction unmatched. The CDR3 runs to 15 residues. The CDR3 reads CATSDLGLAGGEQFF. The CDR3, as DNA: TGTGCCACCAGTGATTTGGGACTAGCGGGGGGGGAGCAGTTCTTC.

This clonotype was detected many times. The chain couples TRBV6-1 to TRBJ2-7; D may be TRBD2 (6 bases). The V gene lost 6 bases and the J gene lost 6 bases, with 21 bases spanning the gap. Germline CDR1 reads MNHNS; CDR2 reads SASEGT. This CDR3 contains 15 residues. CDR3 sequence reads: CASSTKRSEGGEQYF. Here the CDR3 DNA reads TGTGCCAGCAGCACAAAGCGATCCGAGGGAGGCGAGCAGTACTTC.

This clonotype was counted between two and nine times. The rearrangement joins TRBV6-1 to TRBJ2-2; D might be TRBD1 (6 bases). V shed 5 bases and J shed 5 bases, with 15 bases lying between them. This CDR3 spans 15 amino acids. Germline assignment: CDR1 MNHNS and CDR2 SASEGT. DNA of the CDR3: TGTGCCAGCAGTCGCACCACTACAGGGACCGGGGAGCTGTTTTTT. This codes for CASSRTTTGTGELFF.